The clone carrying this T cell receptor (beta chain) appeared a few times. The data were taken from a study of blood T cell repertoires in COVID-19. CDR3 length equals 12 residues. The germline V gene encodes CDR1 SQVTM and CDR2 ANQGSEA. V was pared by 3 bases and J by 6 bases, with 10 bases between. Sequencing used immunoSEQ multiplex PCR; TCRdb keeps in-frame clones, though not all of them. Of around 230,000 clones in the sample, around 85% were seen once. The V gene is TRBV29-1, the J gene TRBJ2-3; maybe TRBD1 (6 bases). The sequenced sample was PBMCs or T cells enriched from blood (not recorded which). This TCR was recovered from a woman between 40 and 50 years old with acute COVID-19. DNA of the CDR3: TGCAGCGTTGACTTCCAGGGGGATACGCAGTATTTT. Translation gives CSVDFQGDTQYF.